These 30 T cell receptor beta chains share one sample of origin, sequenced in a study of beta chain features in type 1 diabetes (dated by TCRdb to 2017 to 2018). Findings and caveats that apply to the study as a whole: In all four CD4+ subsets, TCRB CDR3 length was moderately but significantly shorter in type 1 diabetes patients.

Antigen specificity for these receptors is unknown. Library construction relied on the immunoSEQ multiplex PCR assay. All of the isolated RNA was reverse transcribed with the High Capacity cDNA Reverse Transcription Kit, so expressed TCRB transcripts were sequenced. In TCRdb, the immuneACCESS table is reduced to in-frame sequences with V and J assigned. These tables do not hold every clone; where another copy was compared, an unresolved V gene accounts for under half, and the others remain unexplained. This sample has roughly 730,000 clones in its table, and 13% of those were observed once. Approximately 0.02% of the sample lies in the top ten. Specimen: naive CD4+ T cells from blood. The cell subset or site tag for this specimen amounts to: true naive CD4+ T cells. The receptors shown here come from a young man with type 1 diabetes.

This clone has only a few counts. This rearrangement joins TRBV6-5 to TRBJ2-7, with D hard to call. Trimming cost V 6 bases and J 4 bases, with 10 bases left between them. Germline values: CDR1 MNHEY, CDR2 SVGAGI. The CDR3 consists of 12 residues. The CDR3 protein is CASRSTGYEQYF. The CDR3 DNA sequence: TGTGCCAGCAGGTCGACCGGGTACGAGCAGTACTTC.

V and J are TRBV19 and TRBJ1-4, with D perhaps matching TRBD1 (5 bases). The CDR3 is 16 residues long. Looked up from germline, CDR1 is LNHDA and CDR2 is SQIVND (reference sequence). V lost 6 bases, J lost 0 bases, and 14 bases lay in between. The CDR3 nucleotides are TGTGCCAGTAGGACCGGACGGGACTCAACTAATGAAAAACTGTTTTTT. This codes for CASRTGRDSTNEKLFF.

In its sample, this clone was seen a few times. The V call is TRBV4-1, the J call TRBJ1-5; the match to TRBD1 covers 8 bases. After removal of 1 base from V and 5 bases from J, the junction contained 4 bases not matched to a gene. The length of the CDR3 is 15 residues. Per the germline V gene, CDR1 is MGHRA and CDR2 is YSYEKL. The CDR3 DNA follows: TGCGCCAGCAGCCAAGCTCAGGGGGCCTATCAGCCCCAGCATTTT. Translating gives CASSQAQGAYQPQHF.

The chain links TRBV15 to TRBJ2-1; 7 bases line up with TRBD1. The CDR3 length is 14 residues. The V gene end was trimmed by 9 bases and the J gene end by 2 bases; junction bases not matched to a gene: 7. Germline loops: CDR1 LNHNV, CDR2 YYDKDF (reference sequence). The CDR3 spells CATSVQGAYNEQFF. The CDR3, as DNA: TGTGCCACATCGGTCCAGGGGGCCTACAATGAGCAGTTCTTC.

This clone was seen a handful of times. The V call is TRBV7-9, the J call TRBJ2-5; TRBD1 matches 10 bases. Trimming removed 3 bases from V and 11 bases from J; junction bases left unmatched: 12. The germline V gene has CDR1 SEHNR and CDR2 FQNEAQ (reference sequence). The CDR3 totals 15 residues. This CDR3 reads CASSFSGTGEVGQYF. The CDR3 nucleotides are TGTGCCAGCAGCTTCTCCGGGACAGGGGAGGTTGGGCAGTACTTC.

The chain links TRBV25-1 to TRBJ1-2; D possibly corresponds to TRBD1 (5 bases). The germline V and J ends were trimmed by 8 bases and 8 bases, with 18 bases remaining between them. Germline V gives CDR1 MGHDK, CDR2 SYGVNS. The CDR3 loop spans 13 amino acids. In DNA form, the CDR3 reads TGTGCCAGCGTAGACAGCGTCTCAAGGGGCTACACCTTC. Translation: CASVDSVSRGYTF.

V is TRBV14 and J is TRBJ2-5; no clear D gene. The CDR3 consists of 14 residues. The germline V gene encodes CDR1 SGHDN and CDR2 FVKESK. Trimming removed 2 bases at V and 1 base at J, with 8 bases between. The CDR3 reads CASSQYHLQETQYF. Here the CDR3 DNA reads TGTGCCAGCAGCCAATACCACCTCCAAGAGACCCAGTACTTC.

Here the CDR3 reads CASSVAPSGNTIYF. CDR3 bases: TGTGCCAGCAGCGTAGCACCGTCTGGAAACACCATATATTTT. This chain connects TRBV9 to TRBJ1-3; D gene unclear. The CDR3 totals 14 residues. The germline CDR1 and CDR2 sequences are SGDLS and YYNGEE. V lost 0 bases and J lost 1, with 5 bases in between. Together with reference TRBV9 and TRBJ1-3, the CDR3 gives the full variable domain: DSGVTQTPKHLITATGQRVTLRCSPRSGDLSVYWYQQSLDQGLQFLIQYYNGEERAKGNILERFSAQQFPDLHSELNLSSLELGDSALYFCASSVAPSGNTIYFGEGSWLTVV.

Comment on this clone: Germline is not matched at one junction end, which may reflect a read error. The same CDR3 is also encoded by other DNA sequences in this sample. The chain employs TRBV30 and TRBJ1-4; tentatively, D is TRBD1 (6 bases). From germline, CDR1 is GTSNPN and CDR2 SVGIG (reference sequence). The CDR3 is made up of 14 amino acids. The CDR3 region is CAWSVGTTNEKLFF. The CDR3 DNA reads TGTGCCTGGAGTGTAGGGACAACGAATGAAAAACTGTTTTTT.

The chain couples TRBV19 to TRBJ2-2; TRBD1 might be the D (6 bases). Trimming took off 5 bases at V and 1 base at J, with 14 bases between the two ends. Germline values: CDR1 LNHDA, CDR2 SQIVND (reference sequence). The CDR3 is 16 amino acids. Here the CDR3 DNA reads TGTGCCAGTAGTTTCCTCACCAGGGGGAACACCGGGGAGCTGTTTTTT. It codes for CASSFLTRGNTGELFF.

The chain combines TRBV5-6 with TRBJ2-6, with D maybe TRBD1 (5 bases). This CDR3 region has 17 residues. The V end was cut by 6 bases, the J end by 2 bases, with 18 bases between. From germline, CDR1 is SGHDT and CDR2 YYEEEE. The CDR3 loop is CASTQQVLRAGANVLTF. For the CDR3, the DNA is TGTGCCAGCACCCAACAGGTGCTACGGGCTGGGGCCAACGTCCTGACTTTC.

This clone was observed a few times. CDR3 protein: CAISESRGDPYEQYF. In DNA, the CDR3 is TGTGCCATCAGTGAGTCCAGGGGGGACCCCTACGAGCAGTACTTC. The chain has TRBV10-3 and TRBJ2-7, with D perhaps matching TRBD1 (7 bases). The CDR3 is 15 residues long. V was clipped by 0 bases and J by 2 bases, with 11 bases between them. Germline CDR1 is ENHRY and CDR2 is SYGVKD.

The genes are TRBV2 and TRBJ2-1, with D unresolved. V was pared by 7 bases and J by 3 bases, with 10 bases between. There are 13 residues in the CDR3. The germline gives CDR1 SNHLY, CDR2 FYNNEI. CDR3 in DNA: TGTGCCAGCACCGAAAATAGCTACAATGAGCAGTTCTTC. Protein product: CASTENSYNEQFF.

The V call is TRBV27, the J call TRBJ2-7; a weak D match, TRBD1 (5 bases). This CDR3 has 16 amino acids. Germline CDR1 and CDR2: MNHEY and SMNVEV (reference sequence). The germline V and J ends were trimmed by 3 bases and 0 bases, with 15 bases remaining between them. The CDR3 spells CASSFATDANSYEQYF. The CDR3 bases are TGTGCCAGCAGTTTCGCGACAGATGCAAACTCCTACGAGCAGTACTTC.

The chain combines TRBV4-1 with TRBJ1-5, with D tentatively TRBD1 (6 bases). CDR3 length: 15 amino acids. Trimming took off 2 bases at V and 6 bases at J, with 14 bases between the two ends. Germline-derived CDR1 and CDR2 are MGHRA and YSYEKL. The CDR3 loop is CASSQPNRERQPQHF. The CDR3 nucleotides read TGCGCCAGCAGCCAACCAAACAGGGAGCGTCAGCCCCAGCATTTT.

The chain uses TRBV5-6 and TRBJ1-4; 9 bases are shared with TRBD1. This CDR3 region has 15 residues. Trimming cost V 4 bases and J 7 bases; bases outside gene matches: 8. Germline V lookup: CDR1 SGHDT, CDR2 YYEEEE. CDR3 bases: TGTGCCAGCAGCACACAACAGGGGGCAAGTGAAAAACTGTTTTTT. Protein: CASSTQQGASEKLFF. The variable domain in full, with the rest retrieved from reference TRBV5-6 and TRBJ1-4, is DAGVTQSPTHLIKTRGQQVTLRCSPKSGHDTVSWYQQALGQGPQFIFQYYEEEERQRGNFPDRFSGHQFPNYSSELNVNALLLGDSALYLCASSTQQGASEKLFFGSGTQLSVL.

This rearrangement joins TRBV7-8 to TRBJ2-7, with 10 positions matching TRBD1. V shed 4 bases and J 7 bases; nucleotides not matched to a gene: 7. CDR1 is SGHVS, CDR2 FQNEAQ, per germline. This CDR3 is built from 14 residues. The DNA for the CDR3 is TGTGCCAGCAGCTCGAGACAGGGGGCGAGGGAGCAGTACTTC. Its translation: CASSSRQGAREQYF.

The chain employs TRBV7-9 and TRBJ2-3; D might be TRBD2 (5 bases). This CDR3 comprises 15 residues. CDR1 SEHNR and CDR2 FQNEAQ come from the germline V gene (reference sequence). V lost 3 bases and J lost 1, with 11 bases in between. The CDR3 DNA is TGTGCCAGCAGCTTCGCAGACGGGGGCACAGATACGCAGTATTTT. Its translation: CASSFADGGTDTQYF.

The DNA for the CDR3 is TGTGCCAGCAGTTTATTTCGGACAGGCGCCTATGGCTACACCTTC. This codes for CASSLFRTGAYGYTF. The chain recombines TRBV27 with TRBJ1-2, with 7 bases fitting TRBD1. The CDR3 loop spans 15 amino acids. The V and J ends lost 1 base and 4 bases, in that order; junction bases with no gene match: 6. Germline-derived CDR1 and CDR2 are MNHEY and SMNVEV (reference sequence).

This clone turned up a few times. The chain uses TRBV30 and TRBJ2-6; D is unclear. CDR1 is GTSNPN and CDR2 is SVGIG in the germline V gene (reference sequence). The CDR3 has 17 amino acids. V lost 2 bases and J lost 0, with 14 bases in between. The chain's CDR3 is CAWSTNPGSSGANVLTF. In DNA, the CDR3 is TGTGCCTGGAGTACAAATCCAGGATCCTCTGGGGCCAACGTCCTGACTTTC.

The table lists this clone with many counts. Within the sample, other DNA sequences also encode this same CDR3. The chain joins TRBV30 to TRBJ2-6; D is unresolved. This CDR3 has 13 residues. Germline CDR1 is GTSNPN and CDR2 is SVGIG (reference sequence). V shed 0 bases and J shed 4 bases, with 4 bases lying between them. CDR3 sequence reads: CAWSVGGANVLTF. The CDR3 nucleotides read TGTGCCTGGAGTGTAGGAGGGGCCAACGTCCTGACTTTC.

This clone was seen only a few times. This chain uses TRBV4-1 with TRBJ2-5; TRBD2 might be the D (6 bases). The germline V gene encodes CDR1 MGHRA and CDR2 YSYEKL. The CDR3 has 15 residues. Trimming cost V 0 bases and J 7 bases, with 15 bases left between them. The CDR3, as DNA: TGCGCCAGCAGCCAAGATGTGGTCCAGGGAGGGACCCAGTACTTC. This encodes CASSQDVVQGGTQYF.

This rearrangement joins TRBV6-4 to TRBJ1-1, with D possibly matching TRBD1 (5 bases). Looked up from germline, CDR1 is MRHNA and CDR2 is SNTAGT. V was cut by 7 bases and J by 4 bases, with 7 bases left in between. This CDR3 is built from 11 residues. The CDR3 here is CASKRGTEAFF. The CDR3 DNA follows: TGTGCCAGCAAGAGGGGCACTGAAGCTTTCTTT.

This clone has just a few counts. The chain couples TRBV19 to TRBJ1-5; 11 nucleotides line up with TRBD1. V was pared by 9 bases and J by 1 base, with 5 bases of the junction left unmatched. The CDR3 is 15 amino acids. CDR1 LNHDA and CDR2 SQIVND come from the germline V gene (reference sequence). This chain's CDR3 is CASRGQGASNQPQHF. CDR3 DNA: TGTGCCAGCCGAGGACAGGGGGCAAGCAATCAGCCCCAGCATTTT.

This clone turned up a few times. The rearrangement links TRBV7-2 to TRBJ2-4; D gene uncertain. The CDR3 runs 15 residues. Germline V gives CDR1 SGHTA, CDR2 FQGNSA. V gave up 2 bases and J gave up 5 bases, with 13 bases separating them. The CDR3 region is CASSLFGFAENIQYF. For the CDR3, the DNA is TGTGCCAGCAGCTTATTTGGATTCGCGGAAAACATTCAGTACTTC.

This clone was observed a handful of times. The V gene is TRBV7-2, the J gene TRBJ2-7; no definite D call. Per the germline V gene, CDR1 is SGHTA and CDR2 is FQGNSA. This CDR3 has 11 residues. V dropped 2 bases and J dropped 6 bases, with 5 bases sitting between them. CDR3 region: CASSLLREQYF. CDR3 nucleotide sequence: TGTGCCAGCAGCTTATTACGCGAGCAGTACTTC.

This clone has more than one count but fewer than ten. The V gene is TRBV15, the J gene TRBJ2-7; D may be TRBD1 (6 bases). V was shortened by 4 bases and J by 4 bases, with 11 bases between the two germline ends. This CDR3 has 13 residues. CDR1 is LNHNV, CDR2 YYDKDF, per germline (reference sequence). CDR3 residues: CATSTEQGYEQYF. CDR3 sequence (DNA): TGTGCCACCAGCACTGAACAGGGATACGAGCAGTACTTC.

A few counts support this clone. The V gene is TRBV30, the J gene TRBJ2-3; TRBD1 aligns across 7 bases. The ends lost 0 bases at V and 4 bases at J; junction bases unmatched: 4. This CDR3 has 14 amino acids. The germline V gene has CDR1 GTSNPN and CDR2 SVGIG (reference sequence). The CDR3 loop reads CAWSVKGAADTQYF. The CDR3 nucleotides are TGTGCCTGGAGTGTAAAGGGGGCGGCAGATACGCAGTATTTT.

The chain uses TRBV25-1 and TRBJ2-3; the match to TRBD1 covers 10 bases. CDR1 and CDR2 (germline): MGHDK, SYGVNS. The CDR3 runs 16 residues. The V gene end was trimmed by 0 bases and the J gene end by 5 bases; junction bases not matched to a gene: 5. As DNA, the CDR3 is TGTGCCAGCAGTGAATATGGGACAGGGGCGGAAGATACGCAGTATTTT. Translated, it gives CASSEYGTGAEDTQYF.

The chain joins TRBV28 to TRBJ1-2; D is ambiguous. From germline, CDR1 is MDHEN and CDR2 SYDVKM. V was clipped by 3 bases and J by 8 bases, with 10 bases between them. This CDR3 spans 12 amino acids. The CDR3, as DNA: TGTGCCAGCAGTTTCTCCCTTAGCGGCTACACCTTC. This sequence encodes CASSFSLSGYTF.